The 5 T cell receptor beta chains below come from one sample, sequenced in a study of blood T cell repertoires in COVID-19. Measured with immunoSEQ multiplex PCR; TCRdb has only the in-frame clones, and not every one. The data show 30,000 to 45,000 clones, with about 74% seen just once and just under 2% held by the top ten. Material for sequencing was peripheral blood. These receptors came from a man in his 60s with active COVID-19.

The J gene is TRBJ1-2, the V gene TRBV27; TRBD1 matches at 7 bases. This CDR3 contains 13 residues. Germline loops: CDR1 MNHEY, CDR2 SMNVEV (reference sequence). Trimming took 3 bases from V and 6 from J; bases not matched to a gene: 4. CDR3: CASSLRQGNGYTF. CDR3 DNA sequence: TGTGCCAGCAGTTTGAGACAGGGAAATGGCTACACCTTC.

V usage is TRBV4-1 and J usage is TRBJ2-1; 10 positions match TRBD2. Germline lookup yields CDR1 MGHRA and CDR2 YSYEKL. V lost 4 bases, J lost 5 bases, and 8 bases stayed unmatched. The CDR3 consists of 16 residues. The DNA of the CDR3 is TGCGCCAGCAGCCTCTTCCGACTAGCGGGCCACAATGAGCAGTTCTTC. It codes for CASSLFRLAGHNEQFF.

The rearrangement links TRBV5-4 to TRBJ1-2; 7 nucleotides line up with TRBD1. The V gene's germline CDR1 is SGHNT and CDR2 YYREEE (reference sequence). The V segment lost 2 bases and the J segment 8 bases; nucleotides outside the gene matches: 6. The CDR3 consists of 13 residues. CDR3 DNA: TGTGCCAGCAGCTTAGAGACAGGGAGCGGCTACACCTTC. Its protein is CASSLETGSGYTF. Full variable domain (remainder filled in from reference TRBV5-4 and TRBJ1-2): ETGVTQSPTHLIKTRGQQVTLRCSSQSGHNTVSWYQQALGQGPQFIFQYYREEENGRGNFPPRFSGLQFPNYSSELNVNALELDDSALYLCASSLETGSGYTFGSGTRLTVV.

This chain joins TRBV10-2 and TRBJ2-5; 9 nucleotides agree with TRBD2. The CDR3 covers 16 residues. The ends lost 2 bases at V and 3 bases at J; junction bases unmatched: 7. Germline loops: CDR1 WSHSY, CDR2 SAAADI. CDR3 nucleotide sequence: TGCGCCAGCAGTGAGGTAGCGGGGGCTTCTAAAGAGACCCAGTACTTC. This codes for CASSEVAGASKETQYF.

J is TRBJ2-2 and V is TRBV5-5; 10 bases agree with TRBD1. The CDR3 spans 16 residues. The germline CDR1 and CDR2 sequences are SGHKS and YYEKEE (reference sequence). V dropped 4 bases and J dropped 4; count of bases not matched to a gene: 7. CDR3 nucleotide sequence: TGTGCCAGCAGCCGGGGACAGGGGATTGGCACCGGGGAGCTGTTTTTT. Translation: CASSRGQGIGTGELFF.